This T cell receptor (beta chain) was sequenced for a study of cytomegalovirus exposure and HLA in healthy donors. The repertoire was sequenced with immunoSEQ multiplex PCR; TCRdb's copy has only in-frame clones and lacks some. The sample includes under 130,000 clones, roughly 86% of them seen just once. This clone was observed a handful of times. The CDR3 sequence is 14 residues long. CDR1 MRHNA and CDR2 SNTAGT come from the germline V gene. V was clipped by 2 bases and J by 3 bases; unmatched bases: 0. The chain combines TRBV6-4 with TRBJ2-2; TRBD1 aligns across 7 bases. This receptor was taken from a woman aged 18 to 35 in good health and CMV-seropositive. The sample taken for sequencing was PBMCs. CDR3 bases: TGTGCCAGCAGTGACGGGACAGACACCGGGGAGCTGTTTTTT. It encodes CASSDGTDTGELFF.